This T cell receptor beta chain was profiled in a study of beta chain features in type 1 diabetes (dated by TCRdb to the late 2010s). Background on the whole study: No differences in mean age, gender distribution, total cell number or subset yield were found between patients and healthy donors. Across all samples, approximately 100 million sorted cells were examined, and cell number per subset correlated strongly with RNA yield. The study compared TCRB repertoires of sorted circulating CD4+ T cell subsets between recently diagnosed type 1 diabetes patients and matched healthy donors. Naive and central memory subsets were obtained from all 30 or so donors, but regulatory and stem cell-like memory subsets were isolated from only 8 patients and roughly eight healthy donors. Study-level results and caveats: Because cDNA was sequenced instead of genomic DNA, activated cells with high expression could be over-represented, although the groups did not differ in activation or CD3 levels. Fewer insertions and more nucleotide deletions at VDJ recombination sites were observed in patients with type 1 diabetes, implying thymic rearrangement abnormalities. Naive, central memory and regulatory TCRB repertoires appeared more similar among patients than among healthy donors. Because small numbers of individuals were included in the HLA sub-analyses, any influence of HLA type on TCRB rearrangement was left unresolved. PCR may preferentially amplify shorter templates, but because patient and control samples were amplified and corrected together, any resulting skew would affect both groups equally. Type 1 diabetes patients showed a moderate but significant shortening of TCRB CDR3 length in all four CD4+ subsets.

The CDR3 goes from the cysteine to the phenylalanine over 15 residues. Only the CDR3 part of the read is kept: 45 bases, read in frame from the first base. V has 7 bases trimmed and J has 7 bases trimmed; junction bases matching no gene number 13. Based on the germline V gene (reference sequence), the CDR1 and CDR2 sequences are GTSNPN and SVGIG. A remark on this clone: The target of this receptor is not known. No much larger clone exists at a distance of one base, and base qualities are not known.

Each donor gave one peripheral blood draw, roughly 120 mL on average, collected into heparinised tubes. Using a panel that included CD45RO, CCR7, CD25, CD127, CD95 and CD27, naive, central memory, regulatory and stem cell-like memory CD4+ T cells were sorted on a BD FACSAria II. All sorted populations exceeded 95% purity. PBMCs were separated immediately by Lymphoprep density gradient centrifugation and were stained directly, without being cultured. So that batch effects would be minimized, each experiment stained and sorted samples in pairs, pairing one healthy donor with one patient. The entire amount of isolated RNA was reverse transcribed using the High Capacity cDNA Reverse Transcription Kit, so the sequenced TCRB transcripts were expressed ones. Deep immunoSEQ sequencing was performed on naive, central memory and regulatory T cell samples, with an average of approximately 4 million total reads per sample. After sorted cells were lysed in RLT buffer, RNA was extracted with DNase-treated RNeasy Micro or Mini kits, with the choice depending on cell number. To prevent cross-contamination, each cell subset was processed individually, whereas patient and healthy donor samples were processed jointly. The immunoSEQ multiplex PCR was used to amplify TCRB sequences from cDNA, generating 87-bp fragments that spanned the CDR3 region. Sequencing of the amplicons was performed on the Illumina HiSeq platform. As for the authors' bioinformatics: PCR bias was computationally corrected using synthetic template baselines, reads within Hamming distance 2 were collapsed, and singletons that could not be merged were discarded. Reads were aligned to IMGT to assign V, D and J genes, CDR3 length, and insertions or deletions at six rearrangement sites. Within each subset, clonotype counts were normalized to the number of sorted cells before true diversity and Gini coefficients were calculated with the tcR R package. Repertoire sharing was quantified using the overlap coefficient calculated on TCRB nucleotide sequences. Out-of-frame TCRB sequences from naive cells were analyzed to stand in for the pre-selection repertoire. The table was pulled from immuneACCESS by TCRdb, which kept in-frame rearrangements only. Such tables lose some clones; where checked, under half of the loss comes from unresolved V genes, and the rest has no known cause. That table furnishes V, J and clone size, whereas the DNA furnished D and trimming. The sample yields approximately 260,000 clones; roughly 24% were counted once. The ten largest clones take up more than 0.009% of the sample.

Source material: naive CD4+ T cells from blood. The meaning of the sample's cell subset or site label: true naive CD4+ T cells. The chain is encoded by TRBV30 joined to TRBJ2-2, with 9 bases aligning to TRBD1. The source is a woman aged 25 to 39 with type 1 diabetes. The CDR3 is CAYLPGQGFVGELFF. The sequenced DNA: TGTGCCTACCTCCCGGGACAGGGCTTCGTCGGGGAGCTGTTTTTT.